This is a list of T cell receptor beta chains from one sample in a study of blood T cells in healthy people across ages. Via MiXCR, TCRdb re-called the 5' RACE reads, giving one row per CDR3 protein. This sample has 2 million or so distinct CDR3 sequences, with around 50% found just once. Sequenced input: blood. The receptor set was obtained from a middle-aged woman in good health. CDR3s include the opening cysteine and the closing phenylalanine or tryptophan. The D gene is left open where the match is weak. Only part of the rows carry a size: once, few, many, or a class if the clone is expanded.

J: TRBJ2-7; V: TRBV20-1; D: TRBD1; size: few; DNA: TGCAGTGCTAGAGCCCGGACAGGTGGTCTCTACGAGCAGTACTTC; CDR3: CSARARTGGLYEQYF
J: TRBJ1-2; V: TRBV20-1; D: NA; size: NA; DNA: TGCAGTGCTAGGAATCAGGGACGAGATGGCCACACCTTC; CDR3: CSARNQGRDGHTF
J: TRBJ1-5; V: TRBV20-1; D: NA; size: NA; DNA: TGCAGTGCTAGAGATGCGGGAGCCCCCGGCCAGCCCCAGCATTTT; CDR3: CSARDAGAPGQPQHF
J: TRBJ2-1; V: TRBV27; D: NA; size: NA; DNA: TGTGCCAGCAGCTACCTATGGAACAATGAGCAGTTCTTC; CDR3: CASSYLWNNEQFF
J: TRBJ1-4; V: TRBV12-3/TRBV12-4; D: NA; size: NA; DNA: TGTGCCAGCAGTTTAGGCCAGGGAGTTGGGGAAAAACTGTTTTTT; CDR3: CASSLGQGVGEKLFF
J: TRBJ2-1; V: TRBV20-1; D: NA; size: NA; DNA: TGCAGTGCTAGGTCGCGGGGCAGCCAACCTTACAATGAGCAGTTCTTC; CDR3: CSARSRGSQPYNEQFF
J: TRBJ2-1; V: TRBV5-5; D: NA; size: NA; DNA: TGTGCCAGCAGCTTTAGAGCTACCCCCAATGAGCAGTTCTTC; CDR3: CASSFRATPNEQFF
J: TRBJ2-3; V: TRBV20-1; D: TRBD2; size: NA; DNA: TGCAGTGCTGGGACTAGCGGGGGAGTCACAGATACGCAGTATTTT; CDR3: CSAGTSGGVTDTQYF
J: TRBJ1-1; V: TRBV4-1; D: NA; size: NA; DNA: TGCGCCAGCAGCCATGGTGGACAGCCGAACACTGAAGCTTTCTTT; CDR3: CASSHGGQPNTEAFF
J: TRBJ2-1; V: TRBV20-1; D: TRBD2; size: NA; DNA: TGCAGTGCTAGGGGGACTAGCGGGGGGGATTACAATGAGCAGTTCTTC; CDR3: CSARGTSGGDYNEQFF
J: TRBJ2-7; V: TRBV25-1; D: NA; size: NA; DNA: TGTGCCAGCAGAACGACAGGCGCAGCCTACGAGCAGTACTTC; CDR3: CASRTTGAAYEQYF
J: TRBJ2-1; V: TRBV7-9; D: NA; size: few; DNA: TGTGCCAGCAGGGTCAATGACGGTAATGAGCAGTTCTTC; CDR3: CASRVNDGNEQFF
J: TRBJ2-1; V: TRBV4-3; D: TRBD1; size: NA; DNA: TGCGCCAGCAGCCAAGATCGACAGGGGGCCTACAATGAGCAGTTCTTC; CDR3: CASSQDRQGAYNEQFF
J: TRBJ2-3; V: TRBV6-6; D: TRBD1; size: NA; DNA: TGTGCCAGCACTGACCCGGACAGGGTTGCCCGAGTTACGCAGTATTTT; CDR3: CASTDPDRVARVTQYF
J: TRBJ1-6; V: TRBV27; D: TRBD1; size: NA; DNA: TGTGCCAGCACCACGAATGGACAGGGAAATTCACCCCTCCACTTT; CDR3: CASTTNGQGNSPLHF
J: TRBJ1-1; V: TRBV5-1; D: TRBD1; size: NA; DNA: TGCGCCAGCAGCTCCTCGGACAGGGCGGGCACTGAAGCTTTCTTT; CDR3: CASSSSDRAGTEAFF
J: TRBJ2-7; V: TRBV29-1; D: TRBD2; size: NA; DNA: TGCAGCGCCGGACTAGCGGGGGGATACAATGAGCAGTACTTC; CDR3: CSAGLAGGYNEQYF
J: TRBJ2-3; V: TRBV20-1; D: NA; size: NA; DNA: TGCAGTGCTAGAGATATTCTTAAAGGCACAGATACGCAGTATTTT; CDR3: CSARDILKGTDTQYF
J: TRBJ2-5; V: TRBV5-6; D: NA; size: NA; DNA: TGTGCCAGCAGCGCGGCTGGGGCCGGGTGGGCCCAGTACTTC; CDR3: CASSAAGAGWAQYF
J: TRBJ2-2; V: TRBV5-1; D: NA; size: NA; DNA: TGCGCCAGCAGCTTTGACGGGAACACCGGGGAGCTGTTTTTT; CDR3: CASSFDGNTGELFF
J: TRBJ2-5; V: TRBV10-3; D: NA; size: few; DNA: TGTGCCATCTCGGAAGGGGCTTCGGAAGAGACCCAGTACTTC; CDR3: CAISEGASEETQYF